These 31 T cell receptor beta chains share one sample of origin, sequenced in a study of T cell repertoires in cytomegalovirus infection. MiXCR, run by TCRdb on the reads, gives a single entry per CDR3 protein. The sample lists about 530,000 distinct CDR3 sequences; approximately 26% were seen once. The material sequenced was PBMCs. The receptors were gathered from a human donor in good health (CMV status not recorded). Some clones in this sample may be carry-over from other donors' samples.

Ten or more counts support this clonotype. This rearrangement joins TRBV7-2 to TRBJ1-1; 8 bases map to TRBD1. J gave up 6 bases and V 1 base, and 7 bases lay outside the gene matches. CDR3 length equals 15 residues. Germline values: CDR1 SGHTA, CDR2 FQGNSA. The CDR3, as DNA: TGTGCCAGCAGCTTAGATGCAGGGGGCAGCGCTGAAGCTTTCTTT. As protein: CASSLDAGGSAEAFF.

This clonotype was observed a few times. The chain combines TRBV7-8 with TRBJ2-2, with a tentative D call TRBD2 (6 bases). CDR3 size: 14 residues. The germline V gene has CDR1 SGHVS and CDR2 FQNEAQ. Trimming shortened V by 3 bases and J by 1 base, and 6 bases separated the two germline ends. This CDR3 reads CASSLEGNTGELFF. The CDR3 coding sequence is TGTGCCAGCAGCTTGGAGGGGAACACCGGGGAGCTGTTTTTT.

The chain is built from TRBV11-2 and TRBJ2-3; 9 bases match TRBD2. V shed 2 bases and J 2 bases; nucleotides not matched to a gene: 2. CDR1 is SGHAT and CDR2 is FQNNGV in the germline V gene. This CDR3 is built from 15 residues. The DNA of the CDR3 is TGTGCCAGCAGCTTACTAGCGGGGTTCACAGATACGCAGTATTTT. Its translation: CASSLLAGFTDTQYF.

There are many counts of this clonotype. The CDR3 loop is CASDKGQGRQETQYF. Here the CDR3 DNA reads TGTGCTAGTGACAAAGGACAGGGAAGGCAAGAGACCCAGTACTTC. J is TRBJ2-5 and V is TRBV12-5; 8 nucleotides match TRBD1. The junction had 9 bases not matched to a gene; V was cut back by 7 bases and J by 2 bases. This CDR3 is 15 amino acids long. Per the germline V gene, CDR1 is LGHNT and CDR2 is FRNRAP.

This chain joins TRBV12-3 or TRBV12-4 and TRBJ1-5, with D possibly being TRBD1 (5 bases). V was pared by 5 bases and J by 1 base, with 9 bases between. The CDR3 loop spans 14 amino acids. The CDR3 DNA follows: TGTGCCAGCAGTCACAAGGGGAGCAATCAGCCCCAGCATTTT. Protein: CASSHKGSNQPQHF.

The table lists this clonotype with many counts. The chain has TRBV7-2 and TRBJ1-5, with 9 bases aligning to TRBD1. The CDR3 has 15 residues. Germline V CDR1 and CDR2: SGHTA, FQGNSA. With 1 base clipped from V and 10 bases from J, the junction kept 8 bases outside the gene matches. CDR3 in DNA: TGTGCCAGCAGCTTAGGGGGACAGGGCAGGGCCCCCCAGCATTTT. Its protein is CASSLGGQGRAPQHF.

V gene TRBV7-9 combines with J gene TRBJ2-5; D uncertain. This CDR3 is 15 amino acids long. Trimming shortened V by 4 bases and J by 0 bases, and 12 bases separated the two germline ends. The germline V gene has CDR1 SEHNR and CDR2 FQNEAQ (reference sequence). CDR3 sequence reads: CASSSTAGYQETQYF. The CDR3, as DNA: TGTGCCAGCAGCTCTACTGCCGGATACCAAGAGACCCAGTACTTC.

The chain employs TRBV4-1 and TRBJ1-1; D is uncertain. The length of the CDR3 is 12 residues. Trimming cost V 3 bases and J 5 bases, with 7 bases left between them. Germline loops: CDR1 MGHRA, CDR2 YSYEKL. In nucleotides, the CDR3 is TGCGCCAGCAGCCAGGACCTTACTGAAGCTTTCTTT. Translated, it gives CASSQDLTEAFF.

The table lists this clonotype with a few counts. The V and J genes are TRBV12-3 or TRBV12-4 and TRBJ2-7; D gene unclear. The V and J ends lost 8 bases and 0 bases respectively, with 14 bases between them. The CDR3 loop spans 14 amino acids. Here the CDR3 reads CASSRRPSSYEQYF. Written as DNA, the CDR3 is TGTGCCAGCTCCCGTAGGCCGAGCTCCTACGAGCAGTACTTC.

The chain employs TRBV6-2 or TRBV6-3 and TRBJ2-1; 7 nucleotides match TRBD1. Germline-derived CDR1 and CDR2 are MNHEY and SVGEGT. The V and J ends lost 2 bases and 4 bases, in that order; junction bases with no gene match: 8. CDR3 length: 16 amino acids. In DNA form, the CDR3 reads TGTGCCAGCAGTTACGTTGCGGGCAGGGGGTACAATGAGCAGTTCTTC. Protein: CASSYVAGRGYNEQFF.

The chain recombines TRBV11-3 with TRBJ2-1; TRBD1 might be the D (5 bases). The germline CDR1 and CDR2 sequences are SGHNT and YENEEA. V dropped 5 bases and J dropped 9 bases, with 17 bases sitting between them. This CDR3 comprises 14 residues. The CDR3 is CASSPRGSKLEQFF. The CDR3 nucleotides read TGTGCCAGCAGCCCTAGGGGCAGCAAACTTGAGCAGTTCTTC.

This clonotype has a handful of counts. This chain joins TRBV29-1 and TRBJ2-7; D is undetermined. Trimming took 5 bases from V and 2 from J, leaving 10 bases between them. Germline assignment: CDR1 SQVTM and CDR2 ANQGSEA. The CDR3 runs 12 residues. The CDR3: CSVRRPPYEQYF. DNA for the CDR3: TGCAGCGTTCGCAGGCCCCCCTACGAGCAGTACTTC.

This clonotype came up many times. The chain uses TRBV7-3 and TRBJ2-1, with TRBD1 matching over 7 bases. V shed 0 bases, J shed 8 bases, and the junction held 4 bases outside the gene matches. Germline V gene lookup returns CDR1 SGHTA and CDR2 FQGTGA. The CDR3 length is 14 residues. In nucleotides, the CDR3 is TGTGCCAGCAGCTTAACAGGGGGCCTCGATGAGCAGTTCTTC. This gives the protein CASSLTGGLDEQFF. Together with reference TRBV7-3 and TRBJ2-1, the CDR3 gives the full variable domain: GAGVSQTPSNKVTEKGKYVELRCDPISGHTALYWYRQSLGQGPEFLIYFQGTGAADDSGLPNDRFFAVRPEGSVSTLKIQRTERGDSAVYLCASSLTGGLDEQFFGPGTRLTVL.

This clonotype has just a few counts. The rearrangement links TRBV2 to TRBJ1-2; no firm D call. The length of the CDR3 is 16 residues. Germline V gives CDR1 SNHLY, CDR2 FYNNEI. Trimming stripped 6 bases from V and 2 bases from J, with 19 bases between. CDR3 in DNA: TGTGCCAGCAGCGATTACCCCATTCCGGGAAACTATGGCTACACCTTC. Translated: CASSDYPIPGNYGYTF.

The CDR3 sequence is CASSHPIDGTQYEDTQYF. The CDR3 DNA sequence: TGCGCCAGCAGCCACCCGATCGACGGGACTCAATACGAGGATACGCAGTATTTT. The chain joins TRBV4-1 to TRBJ2-3; D might be TRBD2 (6 bases). The germline gives CDR1 MGHRA, CDR2 YSYEKL. The CDR3 spans 18 residues. The V gene lost 3 bases and the J gene lost 6 bases, with 25 bases spanning the gap.

This clonotype was observed many times. V usage is TRBV7-2 and J usage is TRBJ2-1; D possibly corresponds to TRBD2 (6 bases). The CDR3 contains 16 residues. Germline V lookup: CDR1 SGHTA, CDR2 FQGNSA. V was clipped by 3 bases and J by 0 bases, with 12 bases between them. DNA of the CDR3: TGTGCCAGCAGCTTGGGACTTTCGAGCTCCTACAATGAGCAGTTCTTC. It translates to CASSLGLSSSYNEQFF.

The chain uses TRBV6-1 and TRBJ1-5; no clear D gene. CDR3 size: 14 residues. Germline CDR1 and CDR2: MNHNS and SASEGT. V lost 2 bases and J 7 bases, leaving 12 bases between the germline ends. The CDR3 DNA reads as TGTGCCAGCAGTGAAAGGCAGGTGGGCCAGCCCCAGCATTTT. This sequence encodes CASSERQVGQPQHF.

The chain recombines TRBV10-3 with TRBJ2-7; a weak D match, TRBD2 (5 bases). Trimming removed 6 bases from V and 0 bases from J, with 18 bases in between. This CDR3 is built from 16 residues. Germline CDR1 is ENHRY and CDR2 is SYGVKD. This CDR3 reads CAISGLSKESSYEQYV. In nucleotides, the CDR3 is TGTGCCATCAGCGGACTTTCTAAGGAGTCCTCCTACGAGCAGTACGTC.

The chain is built from TRBV28 and TRBJ1-5; no firm D call. CDR1 is MDHEN, CDR2 SYDVKM, per germline. The CDR3 totals 15 residues. V shed 6 bases and J shed 4 bases, with 16 bases lying between them. CDR3 region: CASRPAPSLNQPQHF. The CDR3, as DNA: TGTGCCAGCAGGCCCGCACCCTCCTTAAATCAGCCCCAGCATTTT.

J is TRBJ2-7 and V is TRBV29-1; 9 nucleotides line up with TRBD2. CDR3 length equals 11 residues. Unmatched junction bases numbered 5, after V lost 4 bases and J lost 10 bases. Germline CDR1 is SQVTM and CDR2 is ANQGSEA. CDR3 coding DNA: TGCAGCGTTGTTGTAGCGGGAGTTCAGTACGTC. Its protein product is CSVVVAGVQYV.

The chain employs TRBV3-1 and TRBJ2-5; no definite D call. The CDR3 spans 14 residues. CDR1 is LGHDT and CDR2 is YNNKEL in the germline V gene (reference sequence). The ends were cut back, 4 bases at V and 5 bases at J, with 14 bases in the middle. In DNA, the CDR3 is TGTGCCAGCAGCCCGTGGGATCGGCGGGAGACCCAGTACTTC. As protein: CASSPWDRRETQYF.

This clonotype showed up just once. The chain links TRBV5-1 to TRBJ2-3; D call uncertain. V lost 0 bases and J 14 bases, leaving 16 bases between the germline ends. The CDR3 extends over 13 amino acids. Per the germline V gene, CDR1 is SGHRS and CDR2 is YFSETQ. The CDR3 DNA reads TGCGCCAGCAGCTTGGCTCCCATTGCCCCAATGTATTTT. Amino acid sequence: CASSLAPIAPMYF.

This clonotype turned up a few times. The V gene is TRBV10-3, the J gene TRBJ2-7, with D uncertain. The CDR3 has 12 residues. Germline lookup yields CDR1 ENHRY and CDR2 SYGVKD. Trimming stripped 6 bases from V and 3 bases from J, with 9 bases between. DNA of the CDR3: TGTGCCATCAGCCCAACAGACTACGAGCAGTACTTC. This sequence encodes CAISPTDYEQYF.

This chain joins TRBV6-5 and TRBJ2-7, with TRBD1 identical over 9 bases. CDR1 and CDR2 from the germline V gene are MNHEY and SVGAGI. There are 13 residues in the CDR3. With 4 bases clipped from V and 7 bases from J, the junction kept 5 bases outside the gene matches. The CDR3 DNA follows: TGTGCCAGCAGTTCCGGGACAGGGTTTGAGCAGTACTTC. This encodes CASSSGTGFEQYF.

The rearrangement links TRBV7-6 to TRBJ2-2, with D perhaps matching TRBD1 or TRBD2 (5 bases each). There are 17 residues in the CDR3. Germline V gene lookup returns CDR1 SGHVS and CDR2 FNYEAQ. V was pared by 6 bases and J by 6 bases, with 23 bases between. The CDR3 region is CASRYQPGPLDSGELFF. The CDR3 nucleotides are TGTGCCAGCAGATATCAACCGGGACCGCTAGACTCCGGGGAGCTGTTTTTT.

The chain carries TRBV4-1 and TRBJ2-4; 9 bases match TRBD1. Germline CDR1 MGHRA, CDR2 YSYEKL. The CDR3 contains 17 residues. J lost 8 bases, V lost 2 bases, and 13 bases had no gene match. The CDR3 DNA is TGCGCCAGCAGCCAATCACCTAGGACAGGGGAGCAGGACATTCAGTACTTC. It encodes CASSQSPRTGEQDIQYF.

Only a few counts were recorded for this clonotype. The chain combines TRBV27 with TRBJ1-6; D is unclear. The CDR3 runs to 15 residues. Germline V gene data show CDR1 as MNHEY and CDR2 as SMNVEV (reference sequence). With 6 bases removed from V and 5 bases from J, the gap between germline ends came to 14 bases. In DNA, the CDR3 is TGTGCCAGCAGACTTGAGGGTGGGGATAATTCACCCCTCCACTTT. Amino acid sequence: CASRLEGGDNSPLHF.

This clonotype was recorded at least ten times. The chain uses TRBV7-6 and TRBJ1-2, with 11 bases that match TRBD1. The length of the CDR3 is 15 residues. Germline V gene data show CDR1 as SGHVS and CDR2 as FNYEAQ. V lost 3 bases and J lost 8; bases outside the gene matches: 8. CDR3 coding DNA: TGTGCCAGCAGCTTCGGGACAGGGGGTTCGGGCGGCTACACCTTC. As protein: CASSFGTGGSGGYTF.

The chain has TRBV5-4 and TRBJ2-3; a possible D gene is TRBD2 (7 bases). Trimming removed 4 bases at V and 4 bases at J, with 22 bases between. From germline, CDR1 is SGHNT and CDR2 YYREEE (reference sequence). The CDR3 runs to 17 residues. The CDR3 region is CASSKGGGRFLSDTQYF. The CDR3 DNA sequence: TGTGCCAGCAGCAAGGGGGGGGGACGGTTCCTCTCAGATACGCAGTATTTT.

The rearrangement uses TRBV7-9 and TRBJ2-3; D not certain. Germline-derived CDR1 and CDR2 are SEHNR and FQNEAQ (reference sequence). The CDR3 has 16 residues. The ends were cut back, 1 base at V and 1 base at J, with 12 bases in the middle. This chain's CDR3 is CASSLEVFGGTDTQYF. The CDR3 bases are TGTGCCAGCAGCTTAGAAGTTTTTGGCGGCACAGATACGCAGTATTTT.

This clonotype was seen many times. The chain has TRBV12-3 or TRBV12-4 and TRBJ2-5; weak D call: TRBD2 (6 bases). The CDR3 extends over 16 amino acids. Trimming removed 1 base at V and 0 bases at J, with 12 bases between. The CDR3 sequence: CASSLVVSGDQETQYF. The CDR3, as DNA: TGTGCCAGCAGTTTAGTGGTTAGCGGAGACCAAGAGACCCAGTACTTC.